This TCR beta chain is drawn from a study of graft-versus-host responses after intestinal transplantation. Assay used: immunoSEQ multiplex PCR; TCRdb lists only in-frame clones, some missing. The data show 9,500 to 13,000 clones, 80% to 95% seen once. Specimen: PBMCs, collected around 43 days after intestinal transplantation. The receptor was derived from a human patient who received an intestinal transplant, so some T cells may come from the graft donor.

As DNA, the CDR3 is TGTGCCAGCAGCTTAGCGCTGGGTGGAGGGATCCCCTCTGGGGCCAACGTCCTGACTTTC. Amino acid sequence: CASSLALGGGIPSGANVLTF. The V call is TRBV7-8, the J call TRBJ2-6, with D perhaps TRBD2 (6 bases). Looked up from germline, CDR1 is SGHVS and CDR2 is FQNEAQ. This CDR3 comprises 20 residues. Trimming shortened V by 0 bases and J by 0 bases, and 18 bases separated the two germline ends.